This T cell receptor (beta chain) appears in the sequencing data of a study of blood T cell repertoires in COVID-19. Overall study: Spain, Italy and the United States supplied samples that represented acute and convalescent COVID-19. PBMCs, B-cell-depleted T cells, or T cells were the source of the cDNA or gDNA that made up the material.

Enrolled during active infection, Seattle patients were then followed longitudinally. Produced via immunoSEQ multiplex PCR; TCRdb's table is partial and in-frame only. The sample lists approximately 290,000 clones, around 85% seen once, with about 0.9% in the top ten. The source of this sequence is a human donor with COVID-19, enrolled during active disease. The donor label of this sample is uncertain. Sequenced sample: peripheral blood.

Here the CDR3 reads CASRKSGQGGAEAFF. The CDR3 coding sequence is TGCGCCAGCAGAAAAAGCGGACAGGGGGGAGCTGAAGCTTTCTTT. V is TRBV23-1 and J is TRBJ1-1, with 10 bases aligning to TRBD1. TRBV23-1 is recorded as an ORF, its role being uncertain. V lost 6 bases to trimming and J lost 6 bases; unmatched junction nucleotides: 10. CDR3 length: 15 residues.